A single sample is the source of the 18 T cell receptor beta chains below, sequenced in a study of cytomegalovirus exposure and HLA in healthy donors. The primer mix had 60 Vbeta and 13 Jbeta primers. The assay was immunoSEQ multiplex PCR, and TCRdb's table has in-frame clones only and misses some. The sample consists of 200,000 to 250,000 clones, roughly 82% of them appearing once. Sample: PBMCs. The receptor set was obtained from a woman aged 40 to 50 in good health and CMV-seropositive.

This clone has only a few counts. The J gene is TRBJ2-1, the V gene TRBV4-3; 14 bases agree with TRBD2. Trimming cost V 4 bases and J 5 bases; bases outside gene matches: 10. The CDR3 length is 18 residues. The germline V gene encodes CDR1 LGHNA and CDR2 YSLEER. The CDR3 reads CASSPGTSGSLLNNEQFF. Here the CDR3 DNA reads TGCGCCAGCAGCCCGGGGACTAGCGGGAGCCTCCTAAACAATGAGCAGTTCTTC.

The V gene is TRBV6-5, the J gene TRBJ2-1, with a tentative D call TRBD2 (7 bases). Germline CDR1 reads MNHEY; CDR2 reads SVGAGI. The CDR3 consists of 14 residues. The V end was cut by 4 bases, the J end by 4 bases, with 11 bases between. CDR3 coding DNA: TGTGCCAGCAGTTTGGGGGGGCCTTACAATGAGCAGTTCTTC. It yields the protein CASSLGGPYNEQFF.

V usage is TRBV2 and J usage is TRBJ2-6, with a weak D call TRBD2 (5 bases). Germline V CDR1 and CDR2: SNHLY, FYNNEI. This CDR3 spans 16 amino acids. V lost 5 bases, J lost 1 base, and 12 bases lay in between. Here the CDR3 reads CASSRDLGSGANVLTF. DNA of the CDR3: TGTGCCAGCAGTCGGGATTTGGGTTCTGGGGCCAACGTCCTGACTTTC.

This clone has only one observation. This chain uses TRBV5-4 with TRBJ1-2, with a possible D match to TRBD1 (5 bases). Trimming took 4 bases from V and 5 from J, leaving 21 bases between them. This CDR3 comprises 16 residues. Germline V gene sequence: CDR1 SGHNT, CDR2 YYREEE (reference sequence). For the CDR3, the DNA is TGTGCCAGCAGCCCCGGTCGGGGGGGGAGATTATATGGCTACACCTTC. It specifies CASSPGRGGRLYGYTF.

As to this clone: The junction shows a germline mismatch at one end, possibly a read error. The chain couples TRBV2 to TRBJ2-7, with D possibly being TRBD1 (6 bases). The CDR3 extends over 12 amino acids. Looked up from germline, CDR1 is SNHLY and CDR2 is FYNNEI. The CDR3 here is CASSAQGPHKNF. CDR3 in DNA: TGTGCCAGCAGTGCTCAGGGGCCGCATAAGAACTTC.

The count of this clone is one. The chain carries TRBV25-1 and TRBJ2-7, with D uncertain. Trimming removed 8 bases at V and 0 bases at J, with 11 bases between. The CDR3 is 13 residues long. Germline loops: CDR1 MGHDK, CDR2 SYGVNS. The CDR3 sequence: CASRGLNSYEQYF. The CDR3 nucleotides are TGTGCCAGCCGCGGCCTTAACTCCTACGAGCAGTACTTC.

The V gene is TRBV15, the J gene TRBJ1-4; 9 nucleotides agree with TRBD1. CDR3 size: 16 residues. Germline V gives CDR1 LNHNV, CDR2 YYDKDF (reference sequence). The ends lost 3 bases at V and 2 bases at J; junction bases unmatched: 4. The CDR3 protein is CATSRRTGATNEKLFF. The DNA for the CDR3 is TGTGCCACCAGCAGGCGGACAGGGGCGACTAATGAAAAACTGTTTTTT.

V and J are TRBV19 and TRBJ2-1; 7 nucleotides agree with TRBD2. CDR1 is LNHDA and CDR2 is SQIVND in the germline V gene (reference sequence). The CDR3 is made up of 15 amino acids. J gave up 6 bases and V 5 bases, and 10 bases lay outside the gene matches. The CDR3 sequence is CASSPLGLAANEQFF. CDR3 sequence (DNA): TGTGCCAGTAGTCCACTTGGGCTAGCGGCCAATGAGCAGTTCTTC.

CDR3 in DNA: TGTGCCAGCAGCAACAGGGGGCTACGGAGCAATCAGCCCCAGCATTTT. Translation: CASSNRGLRSNQPQHF. The chain joins TRBV5-6 to TRBJ1-5; 9 bases line up with TRBD1. Germline CDR1 reads SGHDT; CDR2 reads YYEEEE. The CDR3 contains 16 residues. V shed 4 bases and J 1 base; nucleotides not matched to a gene: 6.

This clone came up once. V and J are TRBV4-2 and TRBJ2-7, with TRBD2 identical over 11 bases. The trim removed 0 bases at V and 6 bases at J, leaving 10 bases unmatched. The CDR3 loop spans 17 amino acids. From germline, CDR1 is LGHNA and CDR2 YNFKEQ. CDR3 sequence reads: CASSQDPGLAGGSEQYF. CDR3 nucleotides: TGTGCCAGCAGCCAAGATCCGGGGCTAGCGGGGGGATCCGAGCAGTACTTC.

This chain connects TRBV2 to TRBJ1-3, with D perhaps matching TRBD1 (5 bases). There are 13 residues in the CDR3. Trimming left V 5 bases short and J 8 bases short, with 13 bases between. The V gene's germline CDR1 is SNHLY and CDR2 FYNNEI. The CDR3 loop reads CASSQGSRDTIYF. CDR3 sequence (DNA): TGTGCCAGCAGTCAGGGTAGTAGAGACACCATATATTTT.

This clone showed up just a few times. The chain has TRBV7-9 and TRBJ1-4, with D hard to call. This CDR3 has 15 residues. Trimming stripped 1 base from V and 4 bases from J, with 10 bases between. Germline CDR1 and CDR2: SEHNR and FQNEAQ (reference sequence). CDR3 bases: TGTGCCAGCAGCTTAGTCGCGAGTGGTAATGAAAAACTGTTTTTT. It encodes CASSLVASGNEKLFF.

This clone has more than one count but fewer than ten. This chain connects TRBV18 to TRBJ2-6; maybe TRBD1 (5 bases). The CDR3 is 12 residues long. CDR1 and CDR2 (germline): KGHSH, LQKENI. V shed 8 bases and J shed 12 bases, with 14 bases lying between them. The CDR3 coding sequence is TGTGCCAGCCAACAGGCTACGGGCGTCCTGACTTTC. The encoded protein is CASQQATGVLTF.

J is TRBJ2-1 and V is TRBV9; D ambiguous. This CDR3 has 15 residues. Germline CDR1 is SGDLS and CDR2 is YYNGEE. Trimming cost V 1 base and J 0 bases, with 8 bases left between them. CDR3 sequence reads: CASSVSLSSYNEQFF. The DNA for the CDR3 is TGTGCCAGCAGCGTAAGTTTGAGCTCCTACAATGAGCAGTTCTTC.

The chain employs TRBV7-2 and TRBJ1-2, with D perhaps matching TRBD1 (5 bases). CDR3 size: 16 residues. Trimming shortened V by 0 bases and J by 4 bases, and 15 bases separated the two germline ends. The V gene's germline CDR1 is SGHTA and CDR2 FQGNSA. CDR3 loop: CASSLAPGRDIYGYTF. The CDR3 nucleotides are TGTGCCAGCAGCTTAGCGCCAGGGCGGGATATCTATGGCTACACCTTC.

The chain couples TRBV7-2 to TRBJ1-1; possible D gene TRBD1, 5 bases. CDR3 length: 13 residues. Trimming took 5 bases from V and 5 from J, leaving 12 bases between them. CDR1 and CDR2 (germline): SGHTA, FQGNSA. CDR3 DNA sequence: TGTGCCAGCAGCCTTGACAGTAAGACTGAAGCTTTCTTT. Protein product: CASSLDSKTEAFF.

The rearrangement links TRBV19 to TRBJ2-7; 8 positions agree with TRBD1. The CDR3 sequence is 14 residues long. Germline values: CDR1 LNHDA, CDR2 SQIVND (reference sequence). V lost 6 bases and J lost 2; bases outside the gene matches: 6. CDR3 sequence: CASRGDRGTYEQYF. Here the CDR3 DNA reads TGTGCCAGTAGGGGAGACAGGGGAACCTACGAGCAGTACTTC.

J is TRBJ1-1 and V is TRBV15; TRBD1 is a possible D gene (6 bases). V was cut by 8 bases and J by 1 base, with 23 bases left in between. There are 17 residues in the CDR3. Germline V CDR1 and CDR2: LNHNV, YYDKDF (reference sequence). CDR3 amino acids: CATLPGGDINWNTEAFF. CDR3 nucleotide sequence: TGTGCCACCCTCCCGGGGGGCGACATAAATTGGAACACTGAAGCTTTCTTT.